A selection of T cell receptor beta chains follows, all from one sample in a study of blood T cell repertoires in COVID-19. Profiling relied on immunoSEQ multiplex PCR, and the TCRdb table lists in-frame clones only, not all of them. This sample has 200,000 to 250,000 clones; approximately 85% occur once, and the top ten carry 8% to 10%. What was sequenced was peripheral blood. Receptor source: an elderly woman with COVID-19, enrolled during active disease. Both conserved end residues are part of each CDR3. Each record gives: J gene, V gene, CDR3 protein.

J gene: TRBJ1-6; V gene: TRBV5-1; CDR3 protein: CASSLSGITLSPLHF
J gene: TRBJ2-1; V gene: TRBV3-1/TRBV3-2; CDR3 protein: CASSQDGREQFF
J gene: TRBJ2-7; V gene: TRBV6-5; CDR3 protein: CASSYEGRGRDEQYF
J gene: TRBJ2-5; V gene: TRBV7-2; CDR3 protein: CASSLYRQETQYF
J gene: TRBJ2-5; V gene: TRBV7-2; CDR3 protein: CASSLGGTSGKKTQYF
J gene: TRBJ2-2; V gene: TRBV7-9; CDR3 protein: CASSLTGRPGPLRTGELFF
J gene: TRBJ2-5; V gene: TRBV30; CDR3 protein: CAWTRGTSSETQYF
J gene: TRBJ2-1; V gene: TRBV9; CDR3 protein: CASSVRAQTGFYNEQFF
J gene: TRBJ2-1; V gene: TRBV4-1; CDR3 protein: CASSQAGAGGNEQFF
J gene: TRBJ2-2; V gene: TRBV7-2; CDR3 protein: CASSLVPLLNTGELFF
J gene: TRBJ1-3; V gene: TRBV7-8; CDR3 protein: CASSLALTAGNTIYF
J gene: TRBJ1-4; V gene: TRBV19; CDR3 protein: CASTLGTGRSLYEKLFF
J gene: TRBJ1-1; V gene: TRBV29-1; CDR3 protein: CSVQGTEAFF
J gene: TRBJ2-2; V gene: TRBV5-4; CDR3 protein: CASSFGSSNTGELFF
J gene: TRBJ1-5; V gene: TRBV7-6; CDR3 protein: CASSAQTGGDQPQHF
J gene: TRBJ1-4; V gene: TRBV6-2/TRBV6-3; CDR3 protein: CASSSAQEGKLFF
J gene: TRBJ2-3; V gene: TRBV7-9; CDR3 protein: CASSLSPGSGELTDTQYF
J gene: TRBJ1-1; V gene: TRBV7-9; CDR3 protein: CASSLGTARTEAFF
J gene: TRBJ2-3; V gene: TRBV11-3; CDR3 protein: CASALGGRIGTDTQYF
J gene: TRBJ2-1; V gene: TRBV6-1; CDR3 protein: CASSEGSLARNEQFF
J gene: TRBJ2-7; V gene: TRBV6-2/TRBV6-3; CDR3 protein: CASSYPLAGGPLEQYF
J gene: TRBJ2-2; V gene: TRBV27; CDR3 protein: CASSWTGFTGELFF
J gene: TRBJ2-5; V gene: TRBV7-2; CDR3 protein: CASSFLQGETQYF
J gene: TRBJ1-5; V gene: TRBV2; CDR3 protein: CASSRTGLEPQHF
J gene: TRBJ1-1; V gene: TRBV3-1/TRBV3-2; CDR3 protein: CASSPWTGNTEAFF
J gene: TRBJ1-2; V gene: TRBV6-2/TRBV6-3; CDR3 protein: CASSPQGAGYGYTF
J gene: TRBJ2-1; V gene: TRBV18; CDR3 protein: CASSPLPASGRGNEQFF
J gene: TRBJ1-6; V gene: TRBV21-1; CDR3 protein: CASSKADRSSYNSPLHF
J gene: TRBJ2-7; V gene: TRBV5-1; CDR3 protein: CASSLGQIPYEQYF
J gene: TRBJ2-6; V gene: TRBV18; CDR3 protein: CASSPGLAGANVLTF